The 29 T cell receptor beta chains below come from one sample, sequenced in a study of PD-1 blockade in classical Hodgkin lymphoma. After autologous stem cell transplantation all patients relapsed, and prior brentuximab vedotin exposure differed between cohorts. Profiling relied on immunoSEQ multiplex PCR, and the TCRdb table lists in-frame clones only, not all of them. The repertoire holds 50,000 or so clones, with approximately 90% as singletons. Sequencing was performed on peripheral blood mononuclear cells (PBMCs), taken before the second cycle of nivolumab. The receptors originated from a human donor with classical Hodgkin lymphoma.

This chain joins TRBV18 and TRBJ2-7, with 8 bases that match TRBD2. With 3 bases clipped from V and 2 bases from J, the junction kept 6 bases outside the gene matches. The CDR3 is 15 residues long. Germline V lookup: CDR1 KGHSH, CDR2 LQKENI. The CDR3 protein is CASSPLSGTAYEQYF. The CDR3 region has the DNA TGTGCCAGCTCACCCCTTAGCGGGACGGCCTACGAGCAGTACTTC.

This clone is labeled as medium-sized. The chain uses TRBV25-1 and TRBJ1-2; TRBD1 might be the D (6 bases). With 2 bases removed from V and 8 bases from J, the gap between germline ends came to 9 bases. The CDR3 consists of 12 residues. Germline CDR1 MGHDK, CDR2 SYGVNS. This CDR3 reads CASSETGFGYTF. The CDR3 DNA is TGTGCCAGCAGTGAAACAGGGTTCGGCTACACCTTC.

This clone occurred a few times. The CDR3 region is CSVVVSEAFF. The DNA for the CDR3 is TGCAGCGTTGTGGTTAGTGAAGCTTTCTTT. The chain uses TRBV29-1 and TRBJ1-1; D gene ambiguous. Germline V gives CDR1 SQVTM, CDR2 ANQGSEA. V was clipped by 4 bases and J by 7 bases, with 7 bases between them. The CDR3 contains 10 residues.

The chain carries TRBV19 and TRBJ1-2, with 7 nucleotides matching TRBD1. Germline CDR1 is LNHDA and CDR2 is SQIVND (reference sequence). V gave up 4 bases and J gave up 3 bases; unmatched junction bases: 2. The CDR3 consists of 13 residues. The CDR3 region has the DNA TGTGCCAGTAGTAGCAGGGGGGACTATGGCTACACCTTC. The encoded protein is CASSSRGDYGYTF. Together with reference TRBV19 and TRBJ1-2, the CDR3 gives the full variable domain: DGGITQSPKYLFRKEGQNVTLSCEQNLNHDAMYWYRQDPGQGLRLIYYSQIVNDFQKGDIAEGYSVSREKKESFPLTVTSAQKNPTAFYLCASSSRGDYGYTFGSGTRLTVV.

The chain is built from TRBV5-5 and TRBJ2-1; 9 bases are a match to TRBD2. Germline V gene lookup returns CDR1 SGHKS and CDR2 YYEKEE (reference sequence). The CDR3 runs 16 residues. The V and J ends lost 5 bases and 2 bases, in that order; junction bases with no gene match: 8. CDR3 region: CASSILAGSTYNEQFF. DNA of the CDR3: TGTGCCAGCAGTATCCTAGCGGGGTCTACCTACAATGAGCAGTTCTTC.

Of note for this clone: Other DNA sequences in this sample translate to the same CDR3. The chain combines TRBV5-8 with TRBJ1-1, with D perhaps TRBD1 (5 bases). Germline lookup yields CDR1 SGHTS and CDR2 YDEGEE. The germline V and J ends were trimmed by 5 bases and 6 bases, with 14 bases remaining between them. The CDR3 spans 13 residues. CDR3 DNA: TGTGCCAGCAGAAAAAACGGGGCTTCTGAAGCTTTCTTT. Encoded protein: CASRKNGASEAFF. Based on the CDR3 plus reference TRBV5-8 and TRBJ1-1, the full variable domain is EAGVTQSPTHLIKTRGQQATLRCSPISGHTSVYWYQQALGLGLQFLLWYDEGEERNRGNFPPRFSGRQFPNYSSELNVNALELEDSALYLCASRKNGASEAFFGQGTRLTVV.

This clone came up a few times. The CDR3 DNA sequence: TGTGCCAGCAGCTTATTGGCCACTGAAGCTTTCTTT. Its protein is CASSLLATEAFF. V and J are TRBV7-9 and TRBJ1-1, with D unresolved. The germline gives CDR1 SEHNR, CDR2 FQNEAQ (reference sequence). The CDR3 has 12 amino acids. Trimming pared 2 bases from V and 4 bases from J, leaving 5 bases between.

The CDR3 here is CATSSFRESSGANVLTF. For the CDR3, the DNA is TGTGCCACCAGCAGTTTCAGGGAGTCCTCTGGGGCCAACGTCCTGACTTTC. The chain carries TRBV15 and TRBJ2-6; tentatively, D is TRBD1 or TRBD2 (5 bases each). The CDR3 is 17 residues long. The V gene's germline CDR1 is LNHNV and CDR2 YYDKDF (reference sequence). Trimming left V 3 bases short and J 0 bases short, with 12 bases between.

This sequence joins TRBV27 and TRBJ2-7, with D perhaps TRBD1 (8 bases). The CDR3 covers 16 residues. Trimming took off 5 bases at V and 6 bases at J, with 23 bases between the two ends. Germline CDR1 MNHEY, CDR2 SMNVEV (reference sequence). DNA of the CDR3: TGTGCCAGCAGTGAACAGGGGGGAGGGACTATCGGCGAGCAGTACTTC. Protein: CASSEQGGGTIGEQYF.

The rearrangement uses TRBV28 and TRBJ2-5; 11 nucleotides match TRBD1. The CDR3 consists of 15 residues. With 5 bases clipped from V and 4 bases from J, the junction kept 6 bases outside the gene matches. Per the germline V gene, CDR1 is MDHEN and CDR2 is SYDVKM. The chain's CDR3 is CASSKPGQGGETQYF. In DNA form, the CDR3 reads TGTGCCAGCAGTAAACCGGGACAGGGGGGAGAGACCCAGTACTTC.

This chain's CDR3 is CASSIRQGYEQYF. The CDR3 coding sequence is TGTGCCAGTAGTATCCGCCAGGGATACGAGCAGTACTTC. The chain carries TRBV19 and TRBJ2-7, with D possibly matching TRBD1 (5 bases). Trimming shortened V by 3 bases and J by 4 bases, and 10 bases separated the two germline ends. The length of the CDR3 is 13 residues. CDR1 LNHDA and CDR2 SQIVND come from the germline V gene (reference sequence). The whole variable domain, filled in from reference TRBV19 and TRBJ2-7, reads DGGITQSPKYLFRKEGQNVTLSCEQNLNHDAMYWYRQDPGQGLRLIYYSQIVNDFQKGDIAEGYSVSREKKESFPLTVTSAQKNPTAFYLCASSIRQGYEQYFGPGTRLTVT.

The chain has TRBV27 and TRBJ2-1; 7 bases are shared with TRBD1. V shed 5 bases and J 4 bases; nucleotides not matched to a gene: 8. The CDR3 is 15 amino acids. Germline V gene data show CDR1 as MNHEY and CDR2 as SMNVEV (reference sequence). The CDR3 DNA is TGTGCCAGCAGTCCTCTGACAGGGTCTTACAATGAGCAGTTCTTC. Protein: CASSPLTGSYNEQFF.

In this sample, this clone turned up once. The CDR3 is CASSLGGSGANVLTF. The CDR3 nucleotides read TGTGCCAGCAGCTTAGGGGGGTCTGGGGCCAACGTCCTGACTTTC. This chain connects TRBV7-6 to TRBJ2-6; perhaps D is TRBD1 or TRBD2 (5 bases each). Germline V gene data show CDR1 as SGHVS and CDR2 as FNYEAQ. The CDR3 is made up of 15 amino acids. Trimming took off 1 base at V and 1 base at J, with 5 bases between the two ends.

The table lists this clone with a count of one. The V call is TRBV4-2, the J call TRBJ1-4; D remains unclear. The CDR3 extends over 15 amino acids. Germline CDR1 reads LGHNA; CDR2 reads YNFKEQ. V lost 0 bases to trimming and J lost 2 bases, with 7 bases between them. The CDR3 DNA follows: TGTGCCAGCAGCCAAGAGGAGTGGACTAATGAAAAACTGTTTTTT. It yields the protein CASSQEEWTNEKLFF.

The CDR3 spells CASSPMPTPGLYEQYF. Here the CDR3 DNA reads TGTGCCAGCAGTCCGATGCCGACACCGGGCCTATACGAGCAGTACTTC. V usage is TRBV28 and J usage is TRBJ2-7; D is ambiguous. Trimming cost V 5 bases and J 4 bases, with 21 bases left between them. The CDR3 is 16 residues long. CDR1 MDHEN and CDR2 SYDVKM come from the germline V gene.

This clone was found once. The rearrangement uses TRBV30 and TRBJ2-2; D ambiguous. Germline CDR1 reads GTSNPN; CDR2 reads SVGIG (reference sequence). Trimming cost V 4 bases and J 5 bases, with 20 bases left between them. The CDR3 totals 16 residues. The CDR3 bases are TGTGCCTGGAAAGCCGCTTCCGGCAGTTTTACCGGGGAGCTGTTTTTT. Translating gives CAWKAASGSFTGELFF.

The chain couples TRBV9 to TRBJ2-1; 10 bases agree with TRBD1. Germline V CDR1 and CDR2: SGDLS, YYNGEE. After removal of 3 bases from V and 6 bases from J, the junction contained 6 bases not matched to a gene. The CDR3 is 15 residues long. The CDR3 protein is CASSDRDRGGNEQFF. Written as DNA, the CDR3 is TGTGCCAGCAGCGACCGGGACAGGGGAGGCAATGAGCAGTTCTTC.

This chain joins TRBV18 and TRBJ2-1, with TRBD2 identical over 8 bases. V gave up 2 bases and J gave up 7 bases; unmatched junction bases: 10. Germline loops: CDR1 KGHSH, CDR2 LQKENI. There are 16 residues in the CDR3. CDR3 sequence (DNA): TGTGCCAGCTCACCAGAGGCGGGGGGAGTTTATAATGAGCAGTTCTTC. This translates into CASSPEAGGVYNEQFF.

V is TRBV19 and J is TRBJ2-1; either TRBD1 or TRBD2 may fit D (5 bases each). The V gene lost 10 bases and the J gene lost 0 bases, with 16 bases spanning the gap. Per germline, CDR1 LNHDA and CDR2 SQIVND (reference sequence). The CDR3 length is 15 residues. DNA for the CDR3: TGTGCCACCAGCCCCGGGGCCGGCTCCTACAATGAGCAGTTCTTC. Protein sequence: CATSPGAGSYNEQFF. Filled out from reference TRBV19 and TRBJ2-1, the complete variable domain reads DGGITQSPKYLFRKEGQNVTLSCEQNLNHDAMYWYRQDPGQGLRLIYYSQIVNDFQKGDIAEGYSVSREKKESFPLTVTSAQKNPTAFYLCATSPGAGSYNEQFFGPGTRLTVL.

This rearrangement joins TRBV19 to TRBJ1-1; D unresolved. Per germline, CDR1 LNHDA and CDR2 SQIVND (reference sequence). The CDR3 contains 15 residues. Trimming removed 6 bases from V and 1 base from J, with 15 bases in between. The chain's CDR3 is CASSPNEAGNTEAFF. The CDR3 region has the DNA TGTGCCAGTAGCCCCAACGAGGCAGGGAACACTGAAGCTTTCTTT.

J is TRBJ1-5 and V is TRBV7-9; no clear D gene. V lost 6 bases, J lost 5 bases, and 8 bases lay in between. This CDR3 has 12 residues. The germline gives CDR1 SEHNR, CDR2 FQNEAQ (reference sequence). As DNA, the CDR3 is TGTGCCAGCAGTCAAGCGGATCAGCCCCAGCATTTT. It is translated as CASSQADQPQHF.

The chain joins TRBV6-5 to TRBJ2-3, with D perhaps given as TRBD1 or TRBD2 (5 bases each). The length of the CDR3 is 15 residues. V was pared by 3 bases and J by 3 bases, with 13 bases between. Germline CDR1 is MNHEY and CDR2 is SVGAGI. CDR3 nucleotide sequence: TGTGCCAGCAGTTATTTGGGGGTGAGGACAGATACGCAGTATTTT. Its translation is CASSYLGVRTDTQYF.

The V and J genes are TRBV9 and TRBJ1-1; possible D gene TRBD1, 6 bases. V lost 0 bases and J lost 4, with 16 bases in between. The germline V gene encodes CDR1 SGDLS and CDR2 YYNGEE. This CDR3 has 16 amino acids. In DNA form, the CDR3 reads TGTGCCAGCAGCGTAGGCGGGGGCGCAGGGGCCACTGAAGCTTTCTTT. It is translated as CASSVGGGAGATEAFF.

The chain is built from TRBV5-1 and TRBJ2-5; 9 bases map to TRBD2. CDR3 size: 17 residues. Germline V gene sequence: CDR1 SGHRS, CDR2 YFSETQ. J gave up 2 bases and V 1 base, and 9 bases lay outside the gene matches. The CDR3 nucleotides read TGCGCCAGCAGCTTGTCTGGCGGGGGGGCCCCACAAGAGACCCAGTACTTC. It codes for CASSLSGGGAPQETQYF.

The V and J genes are TRBV28 and TRBJ2-7; the D gene is possibly TRBD2 (6 bases). Germline CDR1 is MDHEN and CDR2 is SYDVKM. Between the trimmed V and J ends, which lost 7 bases and 3 bases, there was a span of 19 bases. The CDR3 has 15 amino acids. The CDR3 DNA sequence: TGTGCCAGCACCCCCATAATGGGACTCGGCTACGAGCAGTACTTC. Its translation is CASTPIMGLGYEQYF.

The V call is TRBV9, the J call TRBJ1-6; D unresolved. The length of the CDR3 is 12 residues. V was shortened by 0 bases and J by 7 bases, with 2 bases between the two germline ends. CDR1 and CDR2 from the germline V gene are SGDLS and YYNGEE. The CDR3 spells CASSVGNSPLHF. CDR3 nucleotide sequence: TGTGCCAGCAGCGTAGGGAATTCACCCCTCCACTTT. Looking up the rest from reference TRBV9 and TRBJ1-6 gives the full variable domain: DSGVTQTPKHLITATGQRVTLRCSPRSGDLSVYWYQQSLDQGLQFLIQYYNGEERAKGNILERFSAQQFPDLHSELNLSSLELGDSALYFCASSVGNSPLHFGNGTRLTVT.

The chain links TRBV2 to TRBJ1-1; no firm D call. The CDR3 is 15 residues long. V was trimmed by 9 bases and J by 1 base, leaving 18 bases between them. Germline V CDR1 and CDR2: SNHLY, FYNNEI. As DNA, the CDR3 is TGTGCCAGTGGGAGCCGGAGTACGACGAACACTGAAGCTTTCTTT. This gives the protein CASGSRSTTNTEAFF.

This clone was seen once. The chain recombines TRBV7-8 with TRBJ1-5, with D possibly matching TRBD1 (5 bases). Trimming took 2 bases from V and 2 from J, leaving 10 bases between them. The CDR3 extends over 15 amino acids. Germline lookup yields CDR1 SGHVS and CDR2 FQNEAQ. The CDR3 reads CASSLNGGGNQPQHF. CDR3 nucleotide sequence: TGTGCCAGCAGCTTAAATGGGGGAGGCAATCAGCCCCAGCATTTT.

This chain uses TRBV7-3 with TRBJ1-6; 7 bases align to TRBD1. V lost 5 bases to trimming and J lost 5 bases; unmatched junction nucleotides: 9. The CDR3 is made up of 16 amino acids. The germline V gene has CDR1 SGHTA and CDR2 FQGTGA. The CDR3 spells CASSLRGPDNNSPLHF. Here the CDR3 DNA reads TGTGCCAGCAGCCTTAGGGGGCCTGACAATAATTCACCCCTCCACTTT.